Below, one TCR beta chain is given with its context. The entry originates in a study of blood T cell repertoires in COVID-19. CDR3 size: 11 residues. The ends were cut back, 1 base at V and 8 bases at J, with 5 bases in the middle. Germline CDR1 and CDR2: MGHRA and YSYEKL. Authors' analysis steps: Nucleated cell counts were estimated from reference gene primer amplification. Produced via immunoSEQ multiplex PCR; TCRdb's table is partial and in-frame only. Clone size and the V and J calls come from that table; the DNA yielded D and trimming. The sample has some 240,000 clones, about 80% seen once. Which cohort a participant joined came from the clinical history participants gave.

Input material: PBMCs or T cells enriched from blood (not recorded which). This clonotype originated in a middle-aged man who had recovered from COVID-19. The chain couples TRBV4-1 to TRBJ2-5; no clear D. The CDR3, as DNA: TGCGCCAGCAGCCAAGCTAGTACCCAGTACTTC. Its protein product is CASSQASTQYF.